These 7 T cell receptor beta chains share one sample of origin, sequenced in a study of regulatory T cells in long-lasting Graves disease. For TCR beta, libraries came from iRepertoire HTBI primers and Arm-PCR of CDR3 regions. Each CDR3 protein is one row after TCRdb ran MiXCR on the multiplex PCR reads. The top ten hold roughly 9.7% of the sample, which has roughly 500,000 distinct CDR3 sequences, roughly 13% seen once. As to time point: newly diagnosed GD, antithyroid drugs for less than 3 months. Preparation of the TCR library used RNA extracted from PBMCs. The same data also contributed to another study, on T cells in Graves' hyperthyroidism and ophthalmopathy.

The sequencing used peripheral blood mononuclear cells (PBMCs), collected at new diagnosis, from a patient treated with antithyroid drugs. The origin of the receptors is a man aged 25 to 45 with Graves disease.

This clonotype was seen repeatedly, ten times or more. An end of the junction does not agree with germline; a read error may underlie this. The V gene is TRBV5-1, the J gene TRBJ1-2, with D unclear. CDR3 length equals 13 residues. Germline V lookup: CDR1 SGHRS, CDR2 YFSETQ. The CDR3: CASSLRANYGYTF. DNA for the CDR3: TGTGCCAGCAGCCTCAGAGCTAACTATGGCTACACCTTC.

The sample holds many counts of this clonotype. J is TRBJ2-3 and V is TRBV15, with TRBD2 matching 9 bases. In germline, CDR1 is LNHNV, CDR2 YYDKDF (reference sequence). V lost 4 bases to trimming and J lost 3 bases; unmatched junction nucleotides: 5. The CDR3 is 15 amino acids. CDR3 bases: TGTGCCACCAGCATAATAGCGGGAGTGACAGATACGCAGTATTTT. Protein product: CATSIIAGVTDTQYF.

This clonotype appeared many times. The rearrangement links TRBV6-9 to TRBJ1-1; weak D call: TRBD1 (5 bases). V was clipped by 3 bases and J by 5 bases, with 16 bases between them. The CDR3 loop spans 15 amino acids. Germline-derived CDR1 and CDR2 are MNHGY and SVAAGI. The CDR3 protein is CASSYLDISKTEAFF. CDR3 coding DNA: TGTGCCAGCAGTTACTTGGACATCTCGAAGACTGAAGCTTTCTTT.

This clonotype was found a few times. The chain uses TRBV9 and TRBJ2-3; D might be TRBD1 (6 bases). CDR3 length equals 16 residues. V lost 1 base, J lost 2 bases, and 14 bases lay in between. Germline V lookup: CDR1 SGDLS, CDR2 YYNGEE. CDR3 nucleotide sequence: TGTGCCAGCAGCGTAACTGCAGGGGCGATCACAGATACGCAGTATTTT. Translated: CASSVTAGAITDTQYF.

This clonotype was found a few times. CDR3 residues: CASSQGKTSGSADTQYF. DNA for the CDR3: TGTGCCAGCAGTCAAGGAAAGACTAGCGGGAGCGCAGATACGCAGTATTTT. The rearrangement uses TRBV28 and TRBJ2-3; 12 nucleotides agree with TRBD2. V gave up 5 bases and J gave up 4 bases; unmatched junction bases: 10. The germline CDR1 and CDR2 sequences are MDHEN and SYDVKM. This CDR3 comprises 17 residues.

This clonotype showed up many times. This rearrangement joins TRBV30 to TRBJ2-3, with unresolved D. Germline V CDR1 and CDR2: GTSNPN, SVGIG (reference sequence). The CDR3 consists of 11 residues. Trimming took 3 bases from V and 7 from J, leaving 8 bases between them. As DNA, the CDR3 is TGTGCCTGGAGAGTCGAGCATACGCAGTATTTT. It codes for CAWRVEHTQYF.

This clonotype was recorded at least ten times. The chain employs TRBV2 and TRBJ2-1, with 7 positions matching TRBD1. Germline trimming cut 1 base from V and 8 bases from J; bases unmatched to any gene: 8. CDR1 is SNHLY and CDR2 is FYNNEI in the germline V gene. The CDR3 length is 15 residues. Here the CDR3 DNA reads TGTGCCAGCAGTGAAGAGACAGGGAGTTTAGATGAGCAGTTCTTC. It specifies CASSEETGSLDEQFF.